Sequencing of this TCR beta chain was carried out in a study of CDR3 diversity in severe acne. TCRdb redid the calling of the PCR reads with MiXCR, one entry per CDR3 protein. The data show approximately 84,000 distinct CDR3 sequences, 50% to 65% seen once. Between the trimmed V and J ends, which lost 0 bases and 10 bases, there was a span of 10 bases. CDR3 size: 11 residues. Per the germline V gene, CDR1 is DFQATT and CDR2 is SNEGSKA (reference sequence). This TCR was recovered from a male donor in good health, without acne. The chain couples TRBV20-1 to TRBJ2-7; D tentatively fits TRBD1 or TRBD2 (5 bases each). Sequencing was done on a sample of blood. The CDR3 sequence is CSARDRDGQYF. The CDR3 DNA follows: TGCAGTGCTAGAGACAGGGACGGTCAGTACTTC.